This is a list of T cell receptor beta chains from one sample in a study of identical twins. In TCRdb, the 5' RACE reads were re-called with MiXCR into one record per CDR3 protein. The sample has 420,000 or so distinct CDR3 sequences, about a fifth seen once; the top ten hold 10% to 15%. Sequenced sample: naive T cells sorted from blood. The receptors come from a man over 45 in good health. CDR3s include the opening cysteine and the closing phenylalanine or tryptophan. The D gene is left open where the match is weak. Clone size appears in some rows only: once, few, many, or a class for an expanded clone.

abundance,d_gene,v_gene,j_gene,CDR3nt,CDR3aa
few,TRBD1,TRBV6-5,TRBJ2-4,TGTGCCAGCAGTTACGGAGCCGGGACAGGGTTAGCCAAAAACATTCAGTACTTC,CASSYGAGTGLAKNIQYF
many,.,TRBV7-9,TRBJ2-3,TGTGCCAGCAGCTCTACCAGGGACACAGATACGCAGTATTTT,CASSSTRDTDTQYF
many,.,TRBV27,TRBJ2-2,TGTGCCAGCAGTTTATCGTTTCTCTCCGGGGAGCTGTTTTTT,CASSLSFLSGELFF
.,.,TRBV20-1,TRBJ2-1,TGCAGTGCTAATAGCAAGTCCTACAATGAGCAGTTCTTC,CSANSKSYNEQFF
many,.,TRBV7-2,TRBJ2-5,TGTGCCAGCAGCGCGGTCGGGCAAGAGACCCAGTACTTC,CASSAVGQETQYF
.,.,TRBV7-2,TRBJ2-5,TGTGCCAGCAGCTTAGCGGCGGCAGCCCAAGAGACCCAGTACTTC,CASSLAAAAQETQYF
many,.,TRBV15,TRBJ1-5,TGTGCCACCAGCGAGTACAAGGACCATCAGCCCCAGCATTTT,CATSEYKDHQPQHF
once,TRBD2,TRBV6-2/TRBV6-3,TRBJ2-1,TGTGCCAGCAGACCGGAGACTAGCGGGGGCAGGTTCTTC,CASRPETSGGRFF
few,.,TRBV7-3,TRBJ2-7,TGTGCCAGCAAGCGGGCCACCTACGAGCAGTACTTC,CASKRATYEQYF
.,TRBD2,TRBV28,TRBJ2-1,TGTGCCAGCAGTTTGAGTACGGGAGGGAGGTCTAATGAGCAGTTCTTC,CASSLSTGGRSNEQFF
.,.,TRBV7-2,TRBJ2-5,TGTGCCAGCAGCCCCACCCTGACCTTACAGACCCAGTACTTC,CASSPTLTLQTQYF
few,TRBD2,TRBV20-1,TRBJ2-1,TGCAGTGCTTCTCCGGTAGCGGGGGCTCGCCACAATGAGCAGTTCTTC,CSASPVAGARHNEQFF
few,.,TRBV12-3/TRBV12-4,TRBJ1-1,TGTGCCAGCAAGCGGGGGGACACTGAAGCTTTCTTT,CASKRGDTEAFF
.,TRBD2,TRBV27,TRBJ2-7,TGTGCCAGCAGCTCCCGGGGCCCTGCGGGAGGGGATTCCTACGAGCAGTACTTC,CASSSRGPAGGDSYEQYF
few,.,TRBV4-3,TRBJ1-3,TGCGCCAGCAGCCAAGATTGGGCATCTGACTCTGGAAACACCATATATTTT,CASSQDWASDSGNTIYF
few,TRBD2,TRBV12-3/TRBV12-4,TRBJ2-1,TGTGCCAGCAGCGGACTAGCGGGAGCTTACAATGAGCAGTTCTTC,CASSGLAGAYNEQFF
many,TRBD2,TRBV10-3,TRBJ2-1,TGTGCCATCAGTGATTTGCGGGAGGATTTGGGGAATGAGCAGTTCTTC,CAISDLREDLGNEQFF
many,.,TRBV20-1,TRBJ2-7,TGCAGTGTCTTGAGGAGGGGGCAAAGGTCCTACGAGCAGTACTTC,CSVLRRGQRSYEQYF
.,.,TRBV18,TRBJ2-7,TGTGGCAGCTCACGCCTTCTCCGCGAGCAGTACTTC,CGSSRLLREQYF
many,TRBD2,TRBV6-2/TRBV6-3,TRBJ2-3,TGTGCCAGCACCAATAGCGGGAGCACAGATACGCAGTATTTT,CASTNSGSTDTQYF
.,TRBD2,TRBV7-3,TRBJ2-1,TGTGCCAGCAGCCCGGGACTAGCGGGAGGAATCTCCTACAATGAGCAGTTCTTC,CASSPGLAGGISYNEQFF
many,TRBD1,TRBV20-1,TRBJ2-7,TGCAGTGCACCCAAGACAGGGACCTACGAGCAGTACTTC,CSAPKTGTYEQYF
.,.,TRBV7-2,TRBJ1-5,TGTGCCAGCAGCTTAGGGGATCGGAGTCAGCCCCAGCATTTT,CASSLGDRSQPQHF
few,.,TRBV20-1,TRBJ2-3,TGCAGTGCTCGTCACCTCCAGGTTTTAAGTAGAACAGATACGCAGTATTTT,CSARHLQVLSRTDTQYF
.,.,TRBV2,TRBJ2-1,TGTGCCAGCACGCAGGCCACAGGGTTATACAATGAGCAGTTCTTC,CASTQATGLYNEQFF
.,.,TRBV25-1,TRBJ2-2,TGTGCCAGCAGTGAATATCGGCCCAGCGGGGAGCTGTTTTTT,CASSEYRPSGELFF
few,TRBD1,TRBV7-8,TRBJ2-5,TGTGCCAGCAGCCAATGGACAGGGACCCAGTACTTC,CASSQWTGTQYF
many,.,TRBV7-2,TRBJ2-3,TGTGCCAGCAGCTCGAGTGGCACAGATACGCAGTATTTT,CASSSSGTDTQYF
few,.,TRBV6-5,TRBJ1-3,TGTGCCAGCAGTTATGGCCTAGGAAGGGGAAACACCATATATTTT,CASSYGLGRGNTIYF
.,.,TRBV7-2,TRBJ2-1,TGTGCCAGCAGCTTATACTCCAGGGGAGGGCCCTACAATGAGCAGTTCTTC,CASSLYSRGGPYNEQFF
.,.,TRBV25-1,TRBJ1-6,TGTGCCAGCAGTGGGTCGGCGCAGATTTCACCCCTCCACTTT,CASSGSAQISPLHF
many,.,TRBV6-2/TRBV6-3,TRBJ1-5,TGTGCCAGCAGTTACCGGGATTGGCAGCCCCAGCATTTT,CASSYRDWQPQHF
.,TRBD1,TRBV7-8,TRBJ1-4,TGTGCCAGCAGCAGGGCGAGACCGGACAGGGTTGGAGAAAAACTGTTTTTT,CASSRARPDRVGEKLFF
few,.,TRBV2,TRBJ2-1,TGTGCCAGCAGTGAAATAGTAGGTAGGAGCAATGAGCAGTTCTTC,CASSEIVGRSNEQFF